A single T cell receptor beta chain is shown here with its context. Antigen: not known. Generated by immunoSEQ multiplex PCR, the TCRdb table keeps only in-frame clones and is missing some. The sample lists approximately 42,000 clones; roughly three quarters were seen once. The source of the sample is a study of STAT3 mutations in large granular lymphocyte leukemia. Study information: Among longitudinally sequenced T-LGLL patients, roughly half had canonical activating STAT3 mutations detected. Over half of T-LGLL patients had one or more immunosuppressive regimens.

Study observations and caveats: Samples missed the first appearance of the clone. At least one immunodominant TCR beta clonotype appeared in every T-cell large granular lymphocyte leukemia patient.

Germline CDR1 and CDR2: LNHDA and SQIVND (reference sequence). Trimming took 6 bases from V and 8 from J, leaving 16 bases between them. There are 14 residues in the CDR3. The clonotype was recovered from a human donor with T large granular lymphocyte leukemia. Some clones in this sample may be carry-over from other donors' samples. V usage is TRBV19 and J usage is TRBJ1-4; D might be TRBD1 (5 bases). Sequenced sample: PBMCs. The CDR3, as DNA: TGTGCCAGTAGGTGGACAACCGACGGGGAAAAACTGTTTTTT. It encodes CASRWTTDGEKLFF.